Below, 31 T cell receptor beta chains from the same sample are listed, as sequenced in a study of PD-1 blockade in classical Hodgkin lymphoma. Sequencing was performed with immunoSEQ multiplex PCR; in TCRdb, only in-frame clones are kept and a portion is missing. The sample has 10,000 to 15,000 clones; under 85% are singletons. After autologous stem cell transplantation all patients relapsed, and prior brentuximab vedotin exposure differed between cohorts. Isolation of CD8+ T cells from thawed PBMCs used magnetic negative selection. The sample consisted of CD8+ T cells from blood, taken at baseline. These receptors were obtained from a human donor with classical Hodgkin lymphoma.

The chain uses TRBV13 and TRBJ2-3; tentatively, D is TRBD2 (7 bases). The CDR3 loop spans 16 amino acids. Germline loops: CDR1 PRHDT, CDR2 FYEKMQ (reference sequence). V lost 3 bases, J lost 6 bases, and 19 bases lay in between. CDR3 amino acids: CASSFYGGRVGDTQYF. In nucleotides, the CDR3 is TGTGCCAGCAGCTTTTACGGGGGGCGGGTTGGCGATACGCAGTATTTT.

V and J are TRBV6-4 and TRBJ2-2; D is perhaps TRBD1 or TRBD2 (5 bases each). The ends were cut back, 5 bases at V and 4 bases at J, with 17 bases in the middle. Germline V CDR1 and CDR2: MRHNA, SNTAGT. CDR3 length: 16 residues. The CDR3 region is CASSPGEGMSTGELFF. CDR3 bases: TGTGCCAGCAGTCCCGGAGAGGGGATGTCCACCGGGGAGCTGTTTTTT.

The gene calls are TRBV7-8 and TRBJ2-3; 9 bases line up with TRBD2. From germline, CDR1 is SGHVS and CDR2 FQNEAQ. V shed 5 bases, J shed 2 bases, and the junction held 8 bases outside the gene matches. The CDR3 loop spans 16 amino acids. CDR3 DNA: TGTGCCAGCAGCCCACGACTAGCGGAGTCCACAGATACGCAGTATTTT. As protein: CASSPRLAESTDTQYF.

CDR3 nucleotide sequence: TGCGCCAGCAGCCAAACCGACTTTGCGGGGGAGCTGTTTTTT. This codes for CASSQTDFAGELFF. The rearrangement uses TRBV4-3 and TRBJ2-2; D is unclear. V lost 2 bases and J lost 8, with 12 bases in between. This CDR3 comprises 14 residues. CDR1 is LGHNA and CDR2 is YSLEER in the germline V gene.

The chain employs TRBV7-8 and TRBJ2-1; TRBD2 aligns across 7 bases. Per germline, CDR1 SGHVS and CDR2 FQNEAQ. Trimming removed 3 bases from V and 3 bases from J; junction bases left unmatched: 8. This CDR3 comprises 16 residues. The CDR3 bases are TGTGCCAGCAGCTTTTTACTTGCGGGGGACTACAATGAGCAGTTCTTC. This sequence encodes CASSFLLAGDYNEQFF.

The chain couples TRBV19 to TRBJ2-5; 8 bases match TRBD1. This CDR3 region has 15 residues. The V segment lost 3 bases and the J segment 3 bases; nucleotides outside the gene matches: 6. CDR1 is LNHDA, CDR2 SQIVND, per germline (reference sequence). The DNA for the CDR3 is TGTGCCAGTAGTATGCTGGGACAGGTAGAAGAGACCCAGTACTTC. Residues: CASSMLGQVEETQYF.

The count of this clone is one. This rearrangement joins TRBV4-3 to TRBJ2-4; no definite D call. Trimming took off 0 bases at V and 1 base at J, with 4 bases between the two ends. Germline loops: CDR1 LGHNA, CDR2 YSLEER. CDR3 length equals 14 residues. In DNA, the CDR3 is TGCGCCAGCAGCCAAGACAGTGCCAAAAACATTCAGTACTTC. Protein: CASSQDSAKNIQYF.

The chain links TRBV1 to TRBJ2-2; the table assigns TRBD2, which was not confirmed against the DNA. TRBV1 is a pseudogene segment. The CDR3 is 21 amino acids. DNA for the CDR3: TGCACCAGCAGCCAAGATAAGGGGACTAGCGGGGGGCTCGCGAACACCGGGGAGCTGTTTTTT. This translates into CTSSQDKGTSGGLANTGELFF.

The chain couples TRBV9 to TRBJ2-7; 7 bases align to TRBD2. V lost 0 bases and J lost 0; bases outside the gene matches: 3. From germline, CDR1 is SGDLS and CDR2 YYNGEE. The CDR3 is 15 amino acids. CDR3 sequence: CASSVGEGSSYEQYF. CDR3 sequence (DNA): TGTGCCAGCAGCGTAGGGGAGGGGAGCTCCTACGAGCAGTACTTC.

This clone was counted a few times. The chain recombines TRBV2 with TRBJ2-7, with D possibly being TRBD1 (5 bases). V was cut by 6 bases and J by 4 bases, with 13 bases left in between. The CDR3 extends over 13 amino acids. CDR1 is SNHLY and CDR2 is FYNNEI in the germline V gene. This chain's CDR3 is CASSGRQGYEQYF. CDR3 DNA sequence: TGTGCCAGCAGCGGACGGCAGGGTTACGAGCAGTACTTC.

The chain is built from TRBV19 and TRBJ1-3, with D possibly TRBD1 on 6 matching bases. V was trimmed by 4 bases and J by 0 bases, leaving 16 bases between them. The CDR3 extends over 17 amino acids. CDR1 is LNHDA and CDR2 is SQIVND in the germline V gene (reference sequence). In DNA form, the CDR3 reads TGTGCCAGTAGTAATTTCCGGGACAAACCCTCTGGAAACACCATATATTTT. Translating gives CASSNFRDKPSGNTIYF.

This rearrangement joins TRBV28 to TRBJ1-5; TRBD1 aligns across 8 bases. Trimming took 5 bases from V and 4 from J; bases not matched to a gene: 10. The CDR3 spans 16 residues. Germline V gives CDR1 MDHEN, CDR2 SYDVKM. CDR3 amino acids: CASSRKGDRRNQPQHF. The CDR3 DNA follows: TGTGCCAGCAGTCGGAAGGGGGACAGGAGAAATCAGCCCCAGCATTTT.

The V and J genes are TRBV12-5 and TRBJ2-3; 10 nucleotides line up with TRBD1. The V gene end was trimmed by 6 bases and the J gene end by 2 bases; junction bases not matched to a gene: 8. This CDR3 contains 16 residues. Germline loops: CDR1 LGHNT, CDR2 FRNRAP. CDR3 coding DNA: TGTGCTAGTGGCACCGGACAGGGGGGGTCCACAGATACGCAGTATTTT. Protein: CASGTGQGGSTDTQYF.

CDR3 residues: CASRPFPAQWGMNTEAFF. The CDR3 region has the DNA TGTGCCAGTAGACCATTCCCGGCACAGTGGGGTATGAACACTGAAGCTTTCTTT. This sequence joins TRBV19 and TRBJ1-1, with no clear D. Trimming shortened V by 6 bases and J by 0 bases, and 23 bases separated the two germline ends. CDR1 and CDR2 from the germline V gene are LNHDA and SQIVND (reference sequence). This CDR3 is 18 amino acids long. Combining the CDR3 with reference TRBV19 and TRBJ1-1 gives the whole variable domain DGGITQSPKYLFRKEGQNVTLSCEQNLNHDAMYWYRQDPGQGLRLIYYSQIVNDFQKGDIAEGYSVSREKKESFPLTVTSAQKNPTAFYLCASRPFPAQWGMNTEAFFGQGTRLTVV.

This clone was detected a few times. CDR3 amino acids: CASSLAPADSYEQYF. The CDR3 DNA reads TGTGCCAGCAGCTTAGCCCCAGCAGACTCCTACGAGCAGTACTTC. The rearrangement uses TRBV7-6 and TRBJ2-7, with D unresolved. Trimming stripped 0 bases from V and 0 bases from J, with 9 bases between. The CDR3 totals 15 residues. Germline CDR1 is SGHVS and CDR2 is FNYEAQ. The full variable domain, rest sourced from reference TRBV7-6 and TRBJ2-7, is GAGVSQSPRYKVTKRGQDVALRCDPISGHVSLYWYRQALGQGPEFLTYFNYEAQQDKSGLPNDRFSAERPEGSISTLTIQRTEQRDSAMYRCASSLAPADSYEQYFGPGTRLTVT.

The chain combines TRBV2 with TRBJ1-1, with TRBD1 matching 11 bases. This CDR3 is 15 amino acids long. Germline V gene sequence: CDR1 SNHLY, CDR2 FYNNEI. The V gene end was trimmed by 3 bases and the J gene end by 4 bases; junction bases not matched to a gene: 4. The CDR3 DNA follows: TGTGCCAGCAGTGAGGACAGGGGGCTGGGCACTGAAGCTTTCTTT. Residues: CASSEDRGLGTEAFF.

V gene TRBV7-9 combines with J gene TRBJ2-7; D call uncertain. Trimming removed 2 bases at V and 2 bases at J, with 13 bases between. The length of the CDR3 is 15 residues. Germline CDR1 reads SEHNR; CDR2 reads FQNEAQ (reference sequence). The CDR3 coding sequence is TGTGCCAGCAGCTTATTTGTACGTGGAGCCTACGAGCAGTACTTC. It translates to CASSLFVRGAYEQYF.

V and J are TRBV19 and TRBJ2-1; 9 nucleotides align to TRBD2. Germline-derived CDR1 and CDR2 are LNHDA and SQIVND (reference sequence). This CDR3 region has 11 residues. J lost 15 bases, V lost 3 bases, and 3 bases had no gene match. This chain's CDR3 is CASSMRGGRFF. For the CDR3, the DNA is TGTGCCAGTAGTATGCGGGGGGGGCGGTTCTTC.

The CDR3 DNA reads TGTGCCAGCAGCTCTAACGCCGGTTACTATGGCTACACCTTC. Encoded protein: CASSSNAGYYGYTF. The chain recombines TRBV7-1 with TRBJ1-2; no clear D gene. TRBV7-1 is flagged as an ORF with uncertain function. The CDR3 loop spans 14 amino acids. Trimming shortened V by 3 bases and J by 3 bases, and 11 bases separated the two germline ends.

The chain couples TRBV11-2 to TRBJ1-1, with a possible D match to TRBD1 (5 bases). The germline gives CDR1 SGHAT, CDR2 FQNNGV. The CDR3 is 15 residues long. The ends were cut back, 3 bases at V and 0 bases at J, with 11 bases in the middle. DNA for the CDR3: TGTGCCAGCAGCTTGACGGGACGGATGAACACTGAAGCTTTCTTT. Translated: CASSLTGRMNTEAFF.

This sequence joins TRBV5-6 and TRBJ2-1; 10 bases line up with TRBD2. After removal of 0 bases from V and 9 bases from J, the junction contained 6 bases not matched to a gene. The CDR3 runs 15 residues. The germline V gene encodes CDR1 SGHDT and CDR2 YYEEEE. The CDR3 nucleotides read TGTGCCAGCAGCTTGGAAGCGGGGGGGCCGGGTGAGCAGTTCTTC. It specifies CASSLEAGGPGEQFF.

This clone was counted only a few times. V gene TRBV25-1 combines with J gene TRBJ1-1, with D hard to call. V lost 9 bases to trimming and J lost 0 bases, with 8 bases between them. This CDR3 comprises 12 residues. The germline CDR1 and CDR2 sequences are MGHDK and SYGVNS. CDR3 bases: TGTGCCAGTAGGGAACTGAACACTGAAGCTTTCTTT. Encoded protein: CASRELNTEAFF. The entire variable domain, with the rest obtained from reference TRBV25-1 and TRBJ1-1, is as follows: EADIYQTPRYLVIGTGKKITLECSQTMGHDKMYWYQQDPGMELHLIHYSYGVNSTEKGDLSSESTVSRIRTEHFPLTLESARPSHTSQYLCASRELNTEAFFGQGTRLTVV.

This chain uses TRBV18 with TRBJ1-1; D unclear. The V and J ends lost 8 bases and 3 bases respectively, with 13 bases between them. Germline V gene sequence: CDR1 KGHSH, CDR2 LQKENI. This CDR3 contains 13 residues. Written as DNA, the CDR3 is TGTGCCAGCCAATCGGGTTATGACACTGAAGCTTTCTTT. This sequence encodes CASQSGYDTEAFF.

This clone has just one count. The V call is TRBV7-3, the J call TRBJ2-3, with D possibly TRBD2 on 7 matching bases. The CDR3 loop spans 16 amino acids. With 5 bases removed from V and 2 bases from J, the gap between germline ends came to 17 bases. In germline, CDR1 is SGHTA, CDR2 FQGTGA. In DNA, the CDR3 is TGTGCCAGCAGCCCATATGGGGGGGGCCTCACAGATACGCAGTATTTT. Amino acid sequence: CASSPYGGGLTDTQYF.

The rearrangement uses TRBV2 and TRBJ2-1, with D perhaps TRBD2 (5 bases). The CDR3 extends over 15 amino acids. Trimming took off 8 bases at V and 0 bases at J, with 14 bases between the two ends. The germline V gene has CDR1 SNHLY and CDR2 FYNNEI. CDR3 loop: CASRGSLSSYNEQFF. In DNA, the CDR3 is TGTGCCAGCCGGGGTTCCCTAAGCTCCTACAATGAGCAGTTCTTC.

The V call is TRBV9, the J call TRBJ2-1, with D unclear. CDR1 SGDLS and CDR2 YYNGEE come from the germline V gene. Trimming stripped 3 bases from V and 1 base from J, with 17 bases between. CDR3 length: 17 residues. The CDR3: CASSEWATLSSYNEQFF. For the CDR3, the DNA is TGTGCCAGCAGCGAGTGGGCCACCCTCTCGTCCTACAATGAGCAGTTCTTC. Full variable domain (outside the CDR3, taken from reference TRBV9 and TRBJ2-1): DSGVTQTPKHLITATGQRVTLRCSPRSGDLSVYWYQQSLDQGLQFLIQYYNGEERAKGNILERFSAQQFPDLHSELNLSSLELGDSALYFCASSEWATLSSYNEQFFGPGTRLTVL.

In this sample, this clone turned up a few times. The chain employs TRBV4-1 and TRBJ1-3; D possibly corresponds to TRBD1 (5 bases). Trimming took off 0 bases at V and 2 bases at J, with 8 bases between the two ends. The CDR3 has 15 amino acids. Germline V gene sequence: CDR1 MGHRA, CDR2 YSYEKL. The CDR3 DNA sequence: TGCGCCAGCAGCCAAGATCCAGGGACTGGAAACACCATATATTTT. Translating it yields CASSQDPGTGNTIYF.

The rearrangement uses TRBV10-3 and TRBJ1-1; D is unresolved. This CDR3 is built from 13 residues. CDR1 and CDR2 (germline): ENHRY, SYGVKD. Between the trimmed V and J ends, which lost 6 bases and 6 bases, there was a span of 14 bases. The CDR3 region is CAISDRLGAEAFF. The CDR3 bases are TGTGCCATCAGCGACCGGCTCGGTGCTGAAGCTTTCTTT.

This clone has only a few counts. The genes are TRBV7-9 and TRBJ1-2; 9 nucleotides agree with TRBD1. CDR1 is SEHNR and CDR2 is FQNEAQ in the germline V gene (reference sequence). The CDR3 contains 14 residues. V was pared by 5 bases and J by 6 bases, with 7 bases of the junction left unmatched. This CDR3 is CASSLGTGSDGYTF. The DNA of the CDR3 is TGTGCCAGCAGCCTAGGGACAGGGTCGGATGGCTACACCTTC.

The V and J genes are TRBV5-6 and TRBJ2-7, with D maybe TRBD1 (5 bases). Germline V gives CDR1 SGHDT, CDR2 YYEEEE. Trimming shortened V by 2 bases and J by 5 bases, and 11 bases separated the two germline ends. The length of the CDR3 is 13 residues. The CDR3 DNA sequence: TGTGCCAGCAGCTTATATCAGGGCCACGAGCAGTACTTC. Its protein product is CASSLYQGHEQYF.

The table lists this clone with a count of one. This chain joins TRBV7-2 and TRBJ1-1; D uncertain. This CDR3 is 14 amino acids long. Germline V lookup: CDR1 SGHTA, CDR2 FQGNSA. Trimming removed 2 bases at V and 2 bases at J, with 9 bases between. The CDR3 nucleotides are TGTGCCAGCAGCTTACAAATCCTTAACACTGAAGCTTTCTTT. Translating gives CASSLQILNTEAFF.